Included here is one TCR beta chain sequence, with context. The specificity of this receptor is unknown. The sample holds no much larger clone one base away, and base qualities are not on file. This entry belongs to a study of blood T cell repertoires in COVID-19 (dated by TCRdb to about 2020). In terms of the full investigation: Samples from collaborators originated in the United States, Italy and Spain and spanned both the acute and convalescent phases of COVID-19. The prospective study material was composed of cDNA or gDNA derived from T cells, B-cell-depleted T cells, or PBMCs. Subjects who had been exposed to COVID-19, were actively infected with it, or had recovered from it provided the deeply sampled blood TCRbeta repertoires that made up the dataset. HLA class I and class II types, where available, came from metadata supplied by the sample provider rather than from assay-based typing. Nearly every sample came with metadata listing a de-identified subject ID, COVID-19 status, age in years and sex. The repertoires were made available in a free public database intended to serve as a resource for research on the immune response to SARS-CoV-2. Samples came from the ongoing ImmuneRACE study (first 160 participants) plus 1,254 subjects from 6 global collaborators. Broad study findings and their caveats: How much clinical and demographic metadata was included differed by source and by participant, and the metadata was provided uncurated.

TCRbeta CDR3 regions were amplified from genomic DNA by means of the immunoSEQ Assay, a bias-controlled multiplex PCR. Processing in the source paper ran as follows. Within the assay, amplification of reference gene primers was used to estimate how many nucleated cells each sample contained. To quantify the absolute abundance of each unique TCRbeta CDR3 rearrangement, sequence reads were collapsed and filtered. Productive Simpson clonality was computed per sample as the square root of Simpson's diversity index over productive rearrangements. Sourced from immuneACCESS, this table was stored by TCRdb with only in-frame sequences that have V and J called. A share of the clones is absent; for the studies checked, an unresolved V gene accounts for under half, and the remainder has no known explanation. Clone size and V and J calls were adopted from that table, with D and trimming inferred from the DNA. The sample profile shows approximately 250,000 clones; around 83% of them were found once. The ten top clones hold 2% to 2.5% of the sample.

Samples from volunteer blood donors who had recovered from COVID-19 were contributed by a second Seattle source. The collaborating institutions used their own protocols to collect whole blood in K2EDTA tubes. For TCRbeta analysis, collaborators shipped samples as frozen whole blood, isolated PBMCs, or DNA extracted from either of those sample types. Via the germline V gene, CDR1 is WSHSY and CDR2 SAAADI. The V end loses 3 bases and the J end loses 2 bases, and a stretch of 7 bases separates them. The CDR3 holds 14 amino acids from the cysteine to the phenylalanine. This entry keeps only the CDR3 DNA: 42 bases, framed from base 1.

This TCR derives from a man aged 40-55 years who had recovered from COVID-19. The sample comprised peripheral blood. The V gene is TRBV10-2 and the J gene is TRBJ2-2; no D gene call is confident. DNA sequence: TGCGCCAGCAGTGAAACTACCAACACCGGGGAGCTGTTTTTT. It encodes CASSETTNTGELFF.